This T cell receptor beta chain came from a study of blood T cell repertoires in COVID-19. At the level of the study: The United States, Italy and Spain were the sources of the acute and convalescent COVID-19 samples. Sources were T cells, B-cell-depleted T cells, or PBMCs; the material itself was cDNA or gDNA.

Authors' data handling: Amplifying reference gene primers gave estimates of nucleated cell counts. Only in-frame clones appear in the TCRdb table, and some are missing; sequencing was by immunoSEQ multiplex PCR. V, J and clone size are those of that table, while D and trimming were read from the DNA. The table records 85,000 to 130,000 clones, 90% to 95% of them present only once. This clone was seen a handful of times. Per the germline V gene, CDR1 is SNHLY and CDR2 is FYNNEI. There are 13 residues in the CDR3. Trimming shortened V by 6 bases and J by 6 bases, and 14 bases separated the two germline ends.

Sequencing was carried out using peripheral blood. The sequence came from a human donor in a cohort sampled during active COVID-19. The gene calls are TRBV2 and TRBJ1-1, with D perhaps TRBD1 (6 bases). CDR3 in amino acids: CASRAQGTPEAFF. As DNA, the CDR3 is TGTGCCAGCAGGGCACAGGGCACGCCTGAAGCTTTCTTT.